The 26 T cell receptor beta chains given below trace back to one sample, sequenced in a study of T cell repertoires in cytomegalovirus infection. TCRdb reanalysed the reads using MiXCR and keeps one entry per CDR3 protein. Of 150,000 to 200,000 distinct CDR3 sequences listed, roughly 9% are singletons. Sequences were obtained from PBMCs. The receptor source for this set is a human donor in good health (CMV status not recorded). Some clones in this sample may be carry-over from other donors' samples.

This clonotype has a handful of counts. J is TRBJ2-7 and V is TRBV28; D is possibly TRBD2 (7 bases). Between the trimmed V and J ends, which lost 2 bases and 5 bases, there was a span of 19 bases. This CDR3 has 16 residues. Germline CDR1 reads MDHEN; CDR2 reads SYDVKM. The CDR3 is CASSLVMGGAMNEQYF. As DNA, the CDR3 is TGTGCCAGCAGTTTAGTTATGGGGGGGGCAATGAACGAGCAGTACTTC. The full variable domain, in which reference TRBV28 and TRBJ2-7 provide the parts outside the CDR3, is DVKVTQSSRYLVKRTGEKVFLECVQDMDHENMFWYRQDPGLGLRLIYFSYDVKMKEKGDIPEGYSVSREKKERFSLILESASTNQTSMYLCASSLVMGGAMNEQYFGPGTRLTVT.

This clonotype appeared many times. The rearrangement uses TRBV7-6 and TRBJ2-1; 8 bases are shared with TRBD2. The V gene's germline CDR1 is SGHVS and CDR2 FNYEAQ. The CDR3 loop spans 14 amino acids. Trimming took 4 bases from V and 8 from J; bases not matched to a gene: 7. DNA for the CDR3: TGTGCCAGCAGCTCGAGCGGGAGTAGCTATGAGCAGTTCTTC. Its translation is CASSSSGSSYEQFF.

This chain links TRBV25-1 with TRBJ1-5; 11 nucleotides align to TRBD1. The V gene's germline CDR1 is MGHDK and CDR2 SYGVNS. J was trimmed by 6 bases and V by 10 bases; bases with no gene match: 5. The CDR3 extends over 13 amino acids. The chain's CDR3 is CAKAGQGVQPQHF. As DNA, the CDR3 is TGTGCCAAAGCGGGACAGGGGGTTCAGCCCCAGCATTTT.

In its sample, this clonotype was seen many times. For the CDR3, the DNA is TGTGCCAGCAGTCCCCCAGGGGCTGGCTACACCTTC. Protein product: CASSPPGAGYTF. This rearrangement joins TRBV12-3 or TRBV12-4 to TRBJ1-2, with a possible D match to TRBD1 (6 bases). The V end was cut by 5 bases, the J end by 7 bases, with 11 bases between. The CDR3 is made up of 12 amino acids.

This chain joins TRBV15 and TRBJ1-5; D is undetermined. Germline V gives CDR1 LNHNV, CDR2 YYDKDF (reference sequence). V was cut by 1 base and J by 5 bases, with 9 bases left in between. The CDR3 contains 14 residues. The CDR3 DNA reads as TGTGCCACCAGCAGAGCACGGTTGGATCAGCCCCAGCATTTT. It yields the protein CATSRARLDQPQHF.

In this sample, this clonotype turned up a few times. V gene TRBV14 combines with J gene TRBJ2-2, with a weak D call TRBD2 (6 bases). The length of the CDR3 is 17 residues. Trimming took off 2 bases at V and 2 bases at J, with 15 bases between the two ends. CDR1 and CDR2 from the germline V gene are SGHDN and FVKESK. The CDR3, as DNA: TGTGCCAGCAGCCAAATTTGGGCGGGGAGCAACACCGGGGAGCTGTTTTTT. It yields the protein CASSQIWAGSNTGELFF.

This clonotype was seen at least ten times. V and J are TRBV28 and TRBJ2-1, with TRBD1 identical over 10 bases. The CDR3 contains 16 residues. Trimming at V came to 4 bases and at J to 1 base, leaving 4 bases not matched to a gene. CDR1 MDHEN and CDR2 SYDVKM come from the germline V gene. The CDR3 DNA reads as TGTGCCAGCAGTTCCCGACAGGGGGCGTCCTACAATGAGCAGTTCTTC. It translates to CASSSRQGASYNEQFF.

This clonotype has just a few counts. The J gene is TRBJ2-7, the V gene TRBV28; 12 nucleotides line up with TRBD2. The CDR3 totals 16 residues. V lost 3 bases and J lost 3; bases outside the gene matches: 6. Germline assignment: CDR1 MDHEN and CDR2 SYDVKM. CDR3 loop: CASSLFSSGGDYEQYF. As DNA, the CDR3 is TGTGCCAGCAGTTTGTTCTCTAGCGGGGGGGACTACGAGCAGTACTTC.

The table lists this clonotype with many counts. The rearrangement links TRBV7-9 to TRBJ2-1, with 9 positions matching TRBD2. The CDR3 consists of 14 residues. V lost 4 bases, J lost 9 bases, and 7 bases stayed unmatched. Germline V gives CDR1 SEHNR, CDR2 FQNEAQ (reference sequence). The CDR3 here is CASSSIAGAGEQFF. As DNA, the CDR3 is TGTGCCAGCAGCTCTATAGCGGGAGCGGGTGAGCAGTTCTTC. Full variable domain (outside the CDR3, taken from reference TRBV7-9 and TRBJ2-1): DTGVSQNPRHKITKRGQNVTFRCDPISEHNRLYWYRQTLGQGPEFLTYFQNEAQLEKSRLLSDRFSAERPKGSFSTLEIQRTEQGDSAMYLCASSSIAGAGEQFFGPGTRLTVL.

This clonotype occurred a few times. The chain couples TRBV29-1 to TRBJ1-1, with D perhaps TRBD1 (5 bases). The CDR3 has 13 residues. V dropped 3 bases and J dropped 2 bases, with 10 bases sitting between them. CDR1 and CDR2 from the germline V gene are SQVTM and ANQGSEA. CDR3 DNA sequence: TGCAGCGTTGAGGTGACAGTTAACACTGAAGCTTTCTTT. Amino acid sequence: CSVEVTVNTEAFF.

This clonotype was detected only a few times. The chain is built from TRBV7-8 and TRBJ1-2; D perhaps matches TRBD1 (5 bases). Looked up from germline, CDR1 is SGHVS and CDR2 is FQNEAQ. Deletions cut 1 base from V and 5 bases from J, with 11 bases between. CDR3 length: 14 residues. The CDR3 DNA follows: TGTGCCAGCAGCTTAGGGCCCGGACAATATGGCTACACCTTC. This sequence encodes CASSLGPGQYGYTF.

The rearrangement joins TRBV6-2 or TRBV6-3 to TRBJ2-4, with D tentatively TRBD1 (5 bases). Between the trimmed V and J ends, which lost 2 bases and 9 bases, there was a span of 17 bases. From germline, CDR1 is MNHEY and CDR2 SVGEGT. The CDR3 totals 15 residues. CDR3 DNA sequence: TGTGCCAGCAGTTACCCCCCGGACAAGCTGGGCATTCAGTACTTC. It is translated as CASSYPPDKLGIQYF.

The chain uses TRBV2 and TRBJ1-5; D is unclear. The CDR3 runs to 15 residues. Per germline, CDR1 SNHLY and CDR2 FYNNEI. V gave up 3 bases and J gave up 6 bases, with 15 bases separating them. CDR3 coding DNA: TGTGCCAGCAGTGAGGGGTCAGTGAAAACTCAGCCCCAGCATTTT. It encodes CASSEGSVKTQPQHF.

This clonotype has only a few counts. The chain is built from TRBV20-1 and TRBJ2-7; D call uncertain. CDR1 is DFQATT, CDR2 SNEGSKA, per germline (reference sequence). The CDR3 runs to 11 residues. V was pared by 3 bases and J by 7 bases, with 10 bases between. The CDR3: CSARVPPEQYF. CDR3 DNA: TGCAGTGCTAGGGTCCCCCCTGAGCAGTACTTC.

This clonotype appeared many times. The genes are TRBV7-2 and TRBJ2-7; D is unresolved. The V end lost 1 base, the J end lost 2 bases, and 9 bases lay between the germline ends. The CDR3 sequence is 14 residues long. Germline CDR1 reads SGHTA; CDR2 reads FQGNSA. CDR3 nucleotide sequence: TGTGCCAGCAGCTTAGGGGCACCCACCTACGAGCAGTACTTC. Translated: CASSLGAPTYEQYF.

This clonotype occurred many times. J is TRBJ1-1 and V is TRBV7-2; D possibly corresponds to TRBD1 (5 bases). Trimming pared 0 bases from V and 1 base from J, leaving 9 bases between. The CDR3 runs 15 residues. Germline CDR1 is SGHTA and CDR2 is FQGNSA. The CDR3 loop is CASSLALGPNTEAFF. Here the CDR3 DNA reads TGTGCCAGCAGCTTAGCGCTGGGACCGAACACTGAAGCTTTCTTT.

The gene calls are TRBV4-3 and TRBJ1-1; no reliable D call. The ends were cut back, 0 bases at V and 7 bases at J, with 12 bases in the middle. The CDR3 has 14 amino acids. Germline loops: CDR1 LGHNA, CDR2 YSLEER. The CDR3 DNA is TGCGCCAGCAGCCAAGATTCTTTCGGCCGTGAAGCTTTCTTT. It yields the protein CASSQDSFGREAFF.

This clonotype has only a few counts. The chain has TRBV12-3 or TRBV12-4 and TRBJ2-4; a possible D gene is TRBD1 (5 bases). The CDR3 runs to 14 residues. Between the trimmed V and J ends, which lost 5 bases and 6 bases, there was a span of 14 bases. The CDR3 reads CASSPGRKRNIQYF. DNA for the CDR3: TGTGCCAGCAGTCCAGGGCGTAAAAGAAACATTCAGTACTTC.

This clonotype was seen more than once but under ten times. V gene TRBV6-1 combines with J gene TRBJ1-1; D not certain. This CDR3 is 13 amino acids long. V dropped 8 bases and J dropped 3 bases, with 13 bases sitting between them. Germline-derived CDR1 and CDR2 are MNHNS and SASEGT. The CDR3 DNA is TGTGCCAGCCGGACGGCGGGGTACACTGAAGCTTTCTTT. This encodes CASRTAGYTEAFF.

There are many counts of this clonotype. CDR3 sequence (DNA): TGTGCCAGCAGCTTAGCTACTTTTTCCTACGAGCAGTACTTC. This translates into CASSLATFSYEQYF. J is TRBJ2-7 and V is TRBV7-8; D not resolved. Germline CDR1 SGHVS, CDR2 FQNEAQ. The CDR3 spans 14 residues. With 0 bases removed from V and 1 base from J, the gap between germline ends came to 7 bases.

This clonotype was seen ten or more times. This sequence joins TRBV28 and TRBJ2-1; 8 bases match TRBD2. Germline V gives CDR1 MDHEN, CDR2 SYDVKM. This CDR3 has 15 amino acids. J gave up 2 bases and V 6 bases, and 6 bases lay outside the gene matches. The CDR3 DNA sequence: TGTGCCAGCAGGAATAGCGGGACCACCTACAATGAGCAGTTCTTC. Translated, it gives CASRNSGTTYNEQFF.

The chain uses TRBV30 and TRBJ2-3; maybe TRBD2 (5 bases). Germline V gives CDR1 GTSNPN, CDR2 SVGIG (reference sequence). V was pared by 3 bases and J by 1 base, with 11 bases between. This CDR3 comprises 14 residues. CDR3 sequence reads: CAWSPLDRTDTQYF. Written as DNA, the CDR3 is TGTGCCTGGAGCCCACTAGATCGCACAGATACGCAGTATTTT.

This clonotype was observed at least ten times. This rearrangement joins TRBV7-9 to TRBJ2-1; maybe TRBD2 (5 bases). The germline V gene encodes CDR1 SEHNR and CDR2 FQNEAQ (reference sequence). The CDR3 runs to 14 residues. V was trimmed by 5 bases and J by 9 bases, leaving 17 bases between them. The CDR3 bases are TGTGCCAGCAGCCCCCCGGGGTACCCTGCTGAGCAGTTCTTC. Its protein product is CASSPPGYPAEQFF.

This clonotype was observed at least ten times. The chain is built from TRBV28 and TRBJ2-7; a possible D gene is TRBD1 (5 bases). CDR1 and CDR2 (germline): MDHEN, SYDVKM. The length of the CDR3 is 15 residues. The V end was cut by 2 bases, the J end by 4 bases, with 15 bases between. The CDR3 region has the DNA TGTGCCAGCAGTTTAGACAGTGGTTTTTCGTACGAGCAGTACTTC. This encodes CASSLDSGFSYEQYF. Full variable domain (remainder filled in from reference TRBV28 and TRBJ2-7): DVKVTQSSRYLVKRTGEKVFLECVQDMDHENMFWYRQDPGLGLRLIYFSYDVKMKEKGDIPEGYSVSREKKERFSLILESASTNQTSMYLCASSLDSGFSYEQYFGPGTRLTVT.

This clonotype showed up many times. This CDR3 is CASSLPSNTEAFF. The DNA for the CDR3 is TGTGCCAGCAGCTTACCGAGTAACACTGAAGCTTTCTTT. The V gene is TRBV7-9, the J gene TRBJ1-1; the D is unclear. This CDR3 has 13 amino acids. Trimming removed 2 bases at V and 2 bases at J, with 6 bases between. CDR1 is SEHNR, CDR2 FQNEAQ, per germline (reference sequence).

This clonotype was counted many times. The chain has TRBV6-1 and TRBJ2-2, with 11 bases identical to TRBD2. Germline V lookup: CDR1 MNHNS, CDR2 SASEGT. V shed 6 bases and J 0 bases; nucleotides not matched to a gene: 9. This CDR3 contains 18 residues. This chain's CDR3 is CASSRTSGGYANTGELFF. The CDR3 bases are TGTGCCAGCAGCCGCACTAGCGGGGGTTACGCGAACACCGGGGAGCTGTTTTTT.